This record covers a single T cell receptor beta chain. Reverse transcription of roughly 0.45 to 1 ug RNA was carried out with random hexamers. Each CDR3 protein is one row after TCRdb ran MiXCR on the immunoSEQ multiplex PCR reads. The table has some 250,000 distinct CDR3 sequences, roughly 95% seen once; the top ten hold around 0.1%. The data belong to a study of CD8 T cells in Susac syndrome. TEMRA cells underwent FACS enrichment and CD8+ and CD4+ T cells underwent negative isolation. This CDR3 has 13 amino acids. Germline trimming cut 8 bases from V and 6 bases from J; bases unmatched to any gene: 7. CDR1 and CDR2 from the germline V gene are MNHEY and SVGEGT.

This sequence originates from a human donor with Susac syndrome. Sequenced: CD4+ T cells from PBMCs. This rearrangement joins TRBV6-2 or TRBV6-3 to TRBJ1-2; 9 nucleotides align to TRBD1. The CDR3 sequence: CASHRTGDHGYTF. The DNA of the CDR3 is TGTGCCAGCCACAGGACAGGGGACCATGGCTACACCTTC.